A selection of T cell receptor beta chains follows, all from one sample in a study of OX40 agonist ivuxolimab in advanced cancers. Sequencing was performed with immunoSEQ multiplex PCR; in TCRdb, only in-frame clones are kept and a portion is missing. The data show fewer than 90,000 clones, with roughly nine tenths seen just once and 2.5% to 3% held by the top ten. Sequences were derived from CD4+ or CD8+ T cells sorted from blood, sampled in a trial of the OX40 agonist ivuxolimab. These receptors originate from an adult with an advanced solid tumor such as melanoma, head and neck, liver or kidney cancer. Each CDR3 is given with its conserved first and last residue. A D gene is named only where the DNA matches it firmly. Size values are once, few and many counts, or a class for expanded clones, and some rows have none.

14	TRBV11-3	once	TRBJ1-1	-	TGTGCCAGCAGCCATGGTGGGGGGAACACTGAAGCTTTCTTT	CASSHGGGNTEAFF
12	TRBV29-1	-	TRBJ1-2	TRBD1	TGCAGCGCCGCGACAGGGGACTATGGCTACACCTTC	CSAATGDYGYTF
15	TRBV29-1	-	TRBJ2-5	-	TGCAGCGTTGTAGAGAGGGGGCCGGGGGAAGAGACCCAGTACTTC	CSVVERGPGEETQYF
14	TRBV19	-	TRBJ1-5	TRBD1	TGTGCCAGTAGGGACAGGGGGAGCCTTCAGCCCCAGCATTTT	CASRDRGSLQPQHF
15	TRBV15	-	TRBJ2-5	-	TGTGCCACCAGCGCACGACAGGGAGGCCAAGAGACCCAGTACTTC	CATSARQGGQETQYF
14	TRBV7-2	-	TRBJ1-2	-	TGTGCCAGCAGCTTGGACAGTAGGGGATATGGCTACACCTTC	CASSLDSRGYGYTF
18	TRBV27	-	TRBJ2-1	TRBD2	TGTGCCAGCACCTCACGCGGGACTAGCGGGAGTGTTAGGGATGAGCAGTTCTTC	CASTSRGTSGSVRDEQFF
14	TRBV5-6	-	TRBJ1-1	-	TGTGCCAGCAGCTACGTGGCAGTCAACACTGAAGCTTTCTTT	CASSYVAVNTEAFF
15	TRBV28	-	TRBJ1-2	-	TGTGCCAGCAGTTTATGGGCAGGGTTGTACTATGGCTACACCTTC	CASSLWAGLYYGYTF
14	TRBV19	-	TRBJ1-2	-	TGTGCCAGTAGTATGACGGTATCGGGGTATGGCTACACCTTC	CASSMTVSGYGYTF
13	TRBV11-2	-	TRBJ2-5	-	TGTGCCAGCAGCTTACAAGGCCAAGAGACCCAGTACTTC	CASSLQGQETQYF
17	TRBV5-1	once	TRBJ1-6	-	TGCGCCAGCAGCTTGGTGGCAGGAGAAGACTATAATTCACCCCTCCACTTT	CASSLVAGEDYNSPLHF
16	TRBV28	-	TRBJ1-5	TRBD1	TGTGCCAGCAGTTCCGCCCATACAGGGGTGGGTCAGCCCCAGCATTTT	CASSSAHTGVGQPQHF
15	TRBV14	-	TRBJ2-1	TRBD2	TGTGCCAGCAGCGGGGCAGCGGGAGGGCCCAATGAGCAGTTCTTC	CASSGAAGGPNEQFF
14	TRBV5-5	-	TRBJ1-3	-	TGTGCCAGCAGCTTAACAGGGATTATAGACACCATATATTTT	CASSLTGIIDTIYF
12	TRBV5-6	-	TRBJ1-5	-	TGTGCCAGCAGCTTGTGGGATCAGCCCCAGCATTTT	CASSLWDQPQHF
15	TRBV2	-	TRBJ1-6	-	TGTGCCAGCACCCTAAGTAGCTCCTATAATTCACCCCTCCACTTT	CASTLSSSYNSPLHF
16	TRBV4-2	-	TRBJ2-7	-	TGTGCCAGCAGCCGGCCTGACCCCGGGAGCTCCTACGAGCAGTACTTC	CASSRPDPGSSYEQYF
15	TRBV30	-	TRBJ1-4	TRBD1	TGTGCCTGGAGTGTGAGAGACAGGGGAAGAGAAAAACTGTTTTTT	CAWSVRDRGREKLFF
15	TRBV4-2	-	TRBJ1-3	TRBD1	TGTGCCAGCAGCCGGGACAGGGCACGGGGAAACACCATATATTTT	CASSRDRARGNTIYF
12	TRBV7-9	few	TRBJ1-1	-	TGTGCCAGCAGCTTAGGGTACACTGAAGCTTTCTTT	CASSLGYTEAFF
15	TRBV25-1	-	TRBJ2-5	TRBD2	TGTGCCAGCAGGCAGCCGGGACTAGATGGTGAGACCCAGTACTTC	CASRQPGLDGETQYF
14	TRBV5-1	-	TRBJ1-2	-	TGCGCCAGCAGCTTGGATGTAAACAACTATGGCTACACCTTC	CASSLDVNNYGYTF
15	TRBV5-1	-	TRBJ2-1	TRBD1	TGCGCCAGCAGCTTGCAGGGGGCCGGCGGCAATGAGCAGTTCTTC	CASSLQGAGGNEQFF
12	TRBV2	-	TRBJ1-3	-	TGTGCCAGCAAAGGGCGGGGAAACACCATATATTTT	CASKGRGNTIYF
14	TRBV7-2	-	TRBJ2-7	-	TGTGCCAGCAGCTTACCTGGGAGACCCTACGAGCAGTACTTC	CASSLPGRPYEQYF
17	TRBV2	once	TRBJ1-5	-	TGTGCCAGCAGTGAAGTGGGGCGAGGGGGAAACAATCAGCCCCAGCATTTT	CASSEVGRGGNNQPQHF
17	TRBV7-8	-	TRBJ1-4	-	TGTGCCAGCAGCTTAGTTTTCGGAACGGCAACTAATGAAAAACTGTTTTTT	CASSLVFGTATNEKLFF
14	TRBV2	few	TRBJ1-5	-	TGTGCCAGCAGTGATCGGGCCAGCAGTCAGCCCCAGCATTTT	CASSDRASSQPQHF
15	TRBV7-2	-	TRBJ2-1	TRBD2	TGTGCCAGCAGCTTATCTAGCGGTCCCTACAATGAGCAGTTCTTC	CASSLSSGPYNEQFF
14	TRBV5-8	-	TRBJ1-1	-	TGTGCCAGCACCCTGGGGTTGGGGAACACTGAAGCTTTCTTT	CASTLGLGNTEAFF
15	TRBV6-5	-	TRBJ1-5	TRBD1	TGTGCCAGCAGTTATGGCAGGGGGAACAATCAGCCCCAGCATTTT	CASSYGRGNNQPQHF
16	TRBV19	-	TRBJ2-4	TRBD1	TGTGCCAGTACCCCGAGGATGGGACAGGGCGAAAACATTCAGTACTTC	CASTPRMGQGENIQYF
13	TRBV25-1	-	TRBJ1-2	-	TGTGCCAGCGGTGGACAGCGACACTATGGCTACACCTTC	CASGGQRHYGYTF
13	TRBV6-6	few	TRBJ1-5	-	TGTGCCAGCAGCCCCCGCATGATGCAGCCCCAGCATTTT	CASSPRMMQPQHF
16	TRBV5-1	-	TRBJ2-1	TRBD2	TGCGCCAGCAGCCCTACTAGCGTTGGCTCCTACAATGAGCAGTTCTTC	CASSPTSVGSYNEQFF
15	TRBV4-1	few	TRBJ2-4	TRBD2	TGCGCCAGCAGCCAACCGACTAGCGGGGGGCCCGCTCAGTACTTC	CASSQPTSGGPAQYF
14	TRBV7-8	-	TRBJ2-5	-	TGTGCCAGCAGCTTAGCGTGGGGGGAAGAGACCCAGTACTTC	CASSLAWGEETQYF
17	TRBV28	-	TRBJ2-1	TRBD2	TGTGCCAGCAGTTTCGGTGTGGGGACTAGCGGGAAGGTTGAGCAGTTCTTC	CASSFGVGTSGKVEQFF
14	TRBV29-1	-	TRBJ1-1	TRBD1	TGCAGCGTCTCGCCGGGACAGGAGACCACTGAAGCTTTCTTT	CSVSPGQETTEAFF
18	TRBV6-1	-	TRBJ1-5	-	TGTGCCAGCAGTGCGGGTTTCCTGATTTCGGGGGTCGGGAAGCCCCAGCATTTT	CASSAGFLISGVGKPQHF
16	TRBV7-2	-	TRBJ2-1	TRBD2	TGTGCCAGCAGCTTAGAAGCGGGAGGTGCTTACAATGAGCAGTTCTTC	CASSLEAGGAYNEQFF
11	TRBV20-1	-	TRBJ2-5	-	TGCAGTGCTAGAGATGAATTGGCCCAGTACTTC	CSARDELAQYF
14	TRBV7-7	-	TRBJ2-3	-	TGTGCTAGCAGCTTAATGGGGGCTGGGGATACGCAGTATTTT	CASSLMGAGDTQYF
13	TRBV28	-	TRBJ2-7	TRBD2	TGTGCCAGCAGTCGGACTAGCGGATACGAGCAGTACTTC	CASSRTSGYEQYF
14	TRBV7-9	-	TRBJ2-2	-	TGTGCCAGCAGCTTTGGACAGTACACCGGGGAGCTGTTTTTT	CASSFGQYTGELFF
11	TRBV10-3	few	TRBJ1-1	-	TGTGCCATCAGTGAGGGAGGGGTGGCTTTCTTT	CAISEGGVAFF